This T cell receptor (beta chain) was sequenced during a study of T cell repertoires in cytomegalovirus infection. Overall study: Use of recently identified HLA-C-restricted and well-studied HLA-B-restricted CMV epitopes was part of the study.

TCRdb re-called the reads with MiXCR, one entry per CDR3 protein. The sample consists of approximately 390,000 distinct CDR3 sequences, approximately 30% of them appearing once. This clonotype appeared a few times. The antigen is undetermined. The CDR3 is made up of 16 amino acids. V was clipped by 0 bases and J by 0 bases, with 10 bases between them. Germline lookup yields CDR1 MNHEY and CDR2 SMNVEV (reference sequence). V and J are TRBV27 and TRBJ2-3; D unresolved. This TCR derives from a human donor in good health (CMV status not recorded). Some clones in this sample may be carry-over from other donors' samples. The sequenced sample was cultured PBMCs, obtained from culture after CMV antigen stimulation. Here the CDR3 DNA reads TGTGCCAGCAGTTTATCTGGGTCGGTAAGCACAGATACGCAGTATTTT. This codes for CASSLSGSVSTDTQYF.